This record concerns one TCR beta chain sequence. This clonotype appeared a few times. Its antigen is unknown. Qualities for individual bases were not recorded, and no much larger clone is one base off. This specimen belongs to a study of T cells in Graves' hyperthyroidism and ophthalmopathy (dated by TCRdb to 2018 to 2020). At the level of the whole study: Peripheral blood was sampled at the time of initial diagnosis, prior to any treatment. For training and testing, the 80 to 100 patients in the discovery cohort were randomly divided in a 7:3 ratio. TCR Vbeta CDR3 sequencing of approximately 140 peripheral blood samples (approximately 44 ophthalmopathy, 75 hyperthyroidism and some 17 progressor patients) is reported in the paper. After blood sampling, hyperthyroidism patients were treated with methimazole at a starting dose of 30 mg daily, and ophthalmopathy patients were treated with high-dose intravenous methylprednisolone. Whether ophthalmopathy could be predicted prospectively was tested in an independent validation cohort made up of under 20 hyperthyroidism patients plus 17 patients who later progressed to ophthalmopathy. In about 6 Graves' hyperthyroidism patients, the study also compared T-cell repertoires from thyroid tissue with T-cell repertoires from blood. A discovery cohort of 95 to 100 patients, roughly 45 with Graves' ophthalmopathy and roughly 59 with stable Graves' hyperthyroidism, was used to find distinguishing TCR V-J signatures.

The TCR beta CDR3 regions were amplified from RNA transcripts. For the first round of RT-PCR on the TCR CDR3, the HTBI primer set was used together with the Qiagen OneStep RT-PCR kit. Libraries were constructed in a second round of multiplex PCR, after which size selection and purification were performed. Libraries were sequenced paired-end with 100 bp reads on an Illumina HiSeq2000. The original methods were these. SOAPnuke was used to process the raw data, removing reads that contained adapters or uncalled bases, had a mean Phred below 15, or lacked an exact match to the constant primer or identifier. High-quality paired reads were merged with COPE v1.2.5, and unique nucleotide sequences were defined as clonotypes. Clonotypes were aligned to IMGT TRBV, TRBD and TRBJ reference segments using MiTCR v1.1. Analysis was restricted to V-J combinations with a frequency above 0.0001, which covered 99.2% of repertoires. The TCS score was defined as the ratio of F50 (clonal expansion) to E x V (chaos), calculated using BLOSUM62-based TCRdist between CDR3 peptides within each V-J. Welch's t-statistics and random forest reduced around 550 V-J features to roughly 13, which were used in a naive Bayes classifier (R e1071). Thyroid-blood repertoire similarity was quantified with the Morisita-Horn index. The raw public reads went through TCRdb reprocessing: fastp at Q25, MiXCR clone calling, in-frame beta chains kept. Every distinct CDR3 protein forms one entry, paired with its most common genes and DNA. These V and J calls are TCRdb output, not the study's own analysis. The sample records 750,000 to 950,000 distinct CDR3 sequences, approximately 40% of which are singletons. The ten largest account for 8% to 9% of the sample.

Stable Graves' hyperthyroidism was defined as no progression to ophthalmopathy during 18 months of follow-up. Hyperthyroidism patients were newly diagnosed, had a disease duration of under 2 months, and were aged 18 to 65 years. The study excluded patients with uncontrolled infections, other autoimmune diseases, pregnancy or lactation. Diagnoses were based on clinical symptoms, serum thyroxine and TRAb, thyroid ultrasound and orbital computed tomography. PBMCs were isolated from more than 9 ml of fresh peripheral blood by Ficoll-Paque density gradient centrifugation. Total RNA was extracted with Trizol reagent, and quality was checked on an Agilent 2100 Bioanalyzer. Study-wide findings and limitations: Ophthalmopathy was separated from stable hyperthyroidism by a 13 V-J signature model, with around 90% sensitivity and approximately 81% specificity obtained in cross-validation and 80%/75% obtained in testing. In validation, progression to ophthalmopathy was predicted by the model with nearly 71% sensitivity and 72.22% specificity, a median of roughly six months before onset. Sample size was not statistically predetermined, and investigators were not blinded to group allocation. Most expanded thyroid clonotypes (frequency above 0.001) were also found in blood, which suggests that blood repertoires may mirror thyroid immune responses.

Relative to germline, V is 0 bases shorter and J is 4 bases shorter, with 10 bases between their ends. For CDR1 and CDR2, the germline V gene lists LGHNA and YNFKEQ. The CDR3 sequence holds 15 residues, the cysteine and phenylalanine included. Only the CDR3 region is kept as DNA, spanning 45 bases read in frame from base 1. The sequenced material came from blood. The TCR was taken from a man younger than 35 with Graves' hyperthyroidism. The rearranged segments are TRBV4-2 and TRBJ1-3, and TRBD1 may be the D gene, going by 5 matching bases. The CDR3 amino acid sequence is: CASSQDWGYGNTIYF. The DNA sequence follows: TGTGCCAGCAGCCAAGACTGGGGGTACGGAAACACCATATATTTT.